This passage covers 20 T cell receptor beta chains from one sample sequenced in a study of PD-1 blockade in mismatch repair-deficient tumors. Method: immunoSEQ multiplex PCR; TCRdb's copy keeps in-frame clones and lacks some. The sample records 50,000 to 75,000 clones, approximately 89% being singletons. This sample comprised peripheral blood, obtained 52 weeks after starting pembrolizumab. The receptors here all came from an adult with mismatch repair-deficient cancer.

This CDR3 reads CASSYTETSTDTQYF. In DNA, the CDR3 is TGTGCCAGCAGTTACACGGAGACTAGCACAGATACGCAGTATTTT. The rearrangement links TRBV6-6 to TRBJ2-3; D uncertain. The CDR3 runs to 15 residues. Germline-derived CDR1 and CDR2 are MNHNY and SVGAGI (reference sequence). The germline V and J ends were trimmed by 2 bases and 0 bases, with 9 bases remaining between them.

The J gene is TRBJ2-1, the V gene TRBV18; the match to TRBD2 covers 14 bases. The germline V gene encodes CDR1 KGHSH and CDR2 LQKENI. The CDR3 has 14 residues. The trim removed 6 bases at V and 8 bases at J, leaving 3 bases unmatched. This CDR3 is CASSGLAGADEQFF. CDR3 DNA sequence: TGTGCCAGCTCGGGACTAGCGGGAGCCGATGAGCAGTTCTTC.

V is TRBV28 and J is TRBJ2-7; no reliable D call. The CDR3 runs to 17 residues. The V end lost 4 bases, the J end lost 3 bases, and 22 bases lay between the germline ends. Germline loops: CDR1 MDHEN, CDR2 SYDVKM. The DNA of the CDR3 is TGTGCCAGCAGTTGGCGGTTTAATAGCCCAACGGACTACGAGCAGTACTTC. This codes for CASSWRFNSPTDYEQYF.

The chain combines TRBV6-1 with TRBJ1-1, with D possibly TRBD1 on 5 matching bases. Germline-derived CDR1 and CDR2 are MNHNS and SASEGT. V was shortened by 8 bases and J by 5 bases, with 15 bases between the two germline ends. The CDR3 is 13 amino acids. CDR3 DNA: TGTGCCAGCTGGTCGACAGAAGGGACTGAAGCTTTCTTT. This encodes CASWSTEGTEAFF.

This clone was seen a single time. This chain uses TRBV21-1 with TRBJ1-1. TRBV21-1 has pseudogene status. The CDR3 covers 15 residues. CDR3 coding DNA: TGTGCCAACGTCCAACGGGGCACAGTGAACACTGAAGCTTTCTTT. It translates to CANVQRGTVNTEAFF.

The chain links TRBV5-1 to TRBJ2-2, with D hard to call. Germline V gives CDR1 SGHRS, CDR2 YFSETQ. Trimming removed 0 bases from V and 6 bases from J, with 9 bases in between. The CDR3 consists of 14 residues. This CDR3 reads CASSLGATAGELFF. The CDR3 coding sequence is TGCGCCAGCAGCTTGGGGGCAACTGCCGGGGAGCTGTTTTTT.

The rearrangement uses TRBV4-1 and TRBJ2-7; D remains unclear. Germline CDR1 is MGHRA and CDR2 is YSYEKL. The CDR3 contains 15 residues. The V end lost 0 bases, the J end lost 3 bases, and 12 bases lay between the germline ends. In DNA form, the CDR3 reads TGCGCCAGCAGCCAAGAGGACGAACGGCGCTACGAGCAGTACTTC. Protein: CASSQEDERRYEQYF.

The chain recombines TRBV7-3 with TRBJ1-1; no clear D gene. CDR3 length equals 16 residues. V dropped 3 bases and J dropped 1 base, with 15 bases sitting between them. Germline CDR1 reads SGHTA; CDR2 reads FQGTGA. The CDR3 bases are TGTGCCAGCAGCTTGGAAGGGCGGGGATCGAACACTGAAGCTTTCTTT. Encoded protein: CASSLEGRGSNTEAFF.

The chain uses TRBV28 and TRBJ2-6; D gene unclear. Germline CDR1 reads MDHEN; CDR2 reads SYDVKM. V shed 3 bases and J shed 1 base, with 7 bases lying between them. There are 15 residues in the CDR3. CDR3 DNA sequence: TGTGCCAGCAGTTTCTTGAGGTCTGGGGCCAACGTCCTGACTTTC. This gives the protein CASSFLRSGANVLTF.

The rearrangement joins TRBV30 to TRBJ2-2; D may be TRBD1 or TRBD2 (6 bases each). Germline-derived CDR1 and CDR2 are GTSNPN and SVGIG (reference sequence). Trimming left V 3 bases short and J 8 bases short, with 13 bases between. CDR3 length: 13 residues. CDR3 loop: CAWRFGGPGELFF. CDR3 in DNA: TGTGCCTGGAGATTTGGGGGGCCAGGGGAGCTGTTTTTT.

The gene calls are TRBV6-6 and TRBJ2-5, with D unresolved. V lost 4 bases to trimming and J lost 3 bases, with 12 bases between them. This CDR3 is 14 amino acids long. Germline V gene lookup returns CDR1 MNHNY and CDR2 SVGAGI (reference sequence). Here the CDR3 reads CASSFLLSKETQYF. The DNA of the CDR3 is TGTGCCAGCAGTTTTCTGCTTTCGAAAGAGACCCAGTACTTC.

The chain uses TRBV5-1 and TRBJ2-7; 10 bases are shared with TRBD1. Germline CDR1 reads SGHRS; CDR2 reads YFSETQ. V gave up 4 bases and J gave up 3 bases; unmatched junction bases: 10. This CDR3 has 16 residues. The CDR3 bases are TGCGCCAGCAGCCAAAAGGGACAGGGGTTGGACTACGAGCAGTACTTC. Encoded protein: CASSQKGQGLDYEQYF.

For the CDR3, the DNA is TGTGCCAGCAGCTCCCAAGGCTACACAGATACGCAGTATTTT. It is translated as CASSSQGYTDTQYF. The rearrangement uses TRBV7-2 and TRBJ2-3; no clear D gene. With 4 bases removed from V and 2 bases from J, the gap between germline ends came to 10 bases. The CDR3 totals 14 residues. Germline V CDR1 and CDR2: SGHTA, FQGNSA.

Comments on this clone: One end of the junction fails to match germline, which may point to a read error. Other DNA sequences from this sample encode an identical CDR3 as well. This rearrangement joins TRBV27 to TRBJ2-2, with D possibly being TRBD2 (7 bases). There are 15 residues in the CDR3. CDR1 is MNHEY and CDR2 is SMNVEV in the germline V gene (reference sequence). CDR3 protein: CASSLWAGASGVLFF. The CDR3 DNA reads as TGTGCCAGCAGTCTGTGGGCGGGAGCTTCAGGGGTGCTGTTTTTT.

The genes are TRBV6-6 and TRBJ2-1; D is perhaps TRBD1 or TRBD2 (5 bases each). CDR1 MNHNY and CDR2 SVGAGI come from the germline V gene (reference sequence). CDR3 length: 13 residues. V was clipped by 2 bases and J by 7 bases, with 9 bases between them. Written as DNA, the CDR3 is TGTGCCAGCAGTTACGAGGGGATAAATGAGCAGTTCTTC. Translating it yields CASSYEGINEQFF.

The CDR3 is CASSLLVDRPYEQYF. CDR3 coding DNA: TGTGCCAGCAGTTTACTCGTCGACAGGCCATACGAGCAGTACTTC. The chain employs TRBV28 and TRBJ2-7; TRBD1 is a possible D gene (6 bases). Trimming took 2 bases from V and 4 from J, leaving 15 bases between them. The CDR3 contains 15 residues. The germline V gene has CDR1 MDHEN and CDR2 SYDVKM.

CDR3 protein: CASSVGGDRTDTQYF. CDR3 in DNA: TGTGCCAGCAGCGTAGGAGGGGATCGCACAGATACGCAGTATTTT. The V call is TRBV9, the J call TRBJ2-3, with D perhaps given as TRBD1 or TRBD2 (5 bases each). Deletions cut 0 bases from V and 1 base from J, with 9 bases between. Germline values: CDR1 SGDLS, CDR2 YYNGEE. The CDR3 runs to 15 residues.

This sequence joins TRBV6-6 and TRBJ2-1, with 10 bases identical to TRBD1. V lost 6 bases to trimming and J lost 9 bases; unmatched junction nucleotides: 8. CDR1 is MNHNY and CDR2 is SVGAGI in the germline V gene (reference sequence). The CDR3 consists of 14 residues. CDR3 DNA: TGTGCCAGCAGCCAAGACAGGGGGCTAGGTGAGCAGTTCTTC. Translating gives CASSQDRGLGEQFF.

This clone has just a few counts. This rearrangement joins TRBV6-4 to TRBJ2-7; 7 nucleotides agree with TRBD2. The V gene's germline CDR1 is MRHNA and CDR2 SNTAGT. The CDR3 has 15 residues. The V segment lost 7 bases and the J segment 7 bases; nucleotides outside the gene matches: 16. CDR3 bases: TGTGCCAGCACCCGATCCGGGACTAATTTGTTGGAGCAGTACTTC. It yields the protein CASTRSGTNLLEQYF.

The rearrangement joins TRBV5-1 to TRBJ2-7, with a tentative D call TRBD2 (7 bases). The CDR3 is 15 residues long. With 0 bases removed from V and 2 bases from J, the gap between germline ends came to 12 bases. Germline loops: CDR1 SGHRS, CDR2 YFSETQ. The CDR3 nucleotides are TGCGCCAGCAGCTTGGGAGGGGGGGGTCCCTACGAGCAGTACTTC. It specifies CASSLGGGGPYEQYF. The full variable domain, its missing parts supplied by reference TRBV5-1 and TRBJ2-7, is KAGVTQTPRYLIKTRGQQVTLSCSPISGHRSVSWYQQTPGQGLQFLFEYFSETQRNKGNFPGRFSGRQFSNSRSEMNVSTLELGDSALYLCASSLGGGGPYEQYFGPGTRLTVT.